A single sample gave rise to the 8 T cell receptor beta chains below, sequenced in a study of tumor and adjacent non-tumor tissue in lung cancer. This sample's RNA came from whole unsorted tissue. A modified ARM-PCR protocol with three rounds of nested PCR amplified TCRbeta. MiXCR, run by TCRdb on the multiplex PCR reads, gives a single entry per CDR3 protein. The table shows about 93,000 distinct CDR3 sequences, with less than 80% occurring only once. The specimen sequenced was lung tumor tissue. The receptors stem from a man aged 60-69 years with non-small cell lung cancer.

A remark on this clonotype: Since a much larger clone is just one base distant, this may be a read error. V gene TRBV30 combines with J gene TRBJ2-1, with 10 positions matching TRBD2. Germline V CDR1 and CDR2: GTSNPN, SVGIG (reference sequence). This CDR3 is 17 amino acids long. The V and J ends lost 3 bases and 1 base, in that order; junction bases with no gene match: 9. The CDR3 bases are TGTGCCTGGAGCAATACACAAGCGGGAGGGTCCTACAATGAGCAGTTCTTC. Protein sequence: CAWSNTQAGGSYNEQFF.

As regards this clonotype: One end of the junction fails to match germline, which may point to a read error. V and J are TRBV29-1 and TRBJ2-2; 8 bases map to TRBD2. The CDR3 length is 11 residues. Germline V CDR1 and CDR2: SQVTM, ANQGSEA. The CDR3 DNA reads TGCAGCGCCCAGGTCCCGGGGGGGCTGTTCTTT. Translating it yields CSAQVPGGLFF.

With respect to this clonotype: Relative to the germline gene, one junction end is altered; a read error may explain this. The chain joins TRBV28 to TRBJ1-5; tentatively, D is TRBD1 (6 bases). Germline-derived CDR1 and CDR2 are MDHEN and SYDVKM. The CDR3 contains 15 residues. The CDR3 coding sequence is TGTGCCAGCAGCTTAGGCGGACAGCAATATCAGTCCCAGCATTTT. This sequence encodes CASSLGGQQYQSQHF.

This chain's CDR3 is CSANRPTVGLFF. The CDR3 nucleotides are TGCAGTGCTAACCGACCGACCGTTGGGCTGTTTTTT. V is TRBV20-1 and J is TRBJ1-4; D remains unclear. With 4 bases removed from V and 14 bases from J, the gap between germline ends came to 17 bases. The CDR3 consists of 12 residues. Germline V gene sequence: CDR1 DFQATT, CDR2 SNEGSKA (reference sequence).

This clonotype has ten or more counts. The chain recombines TRBV6-1 with TRBJ2-3; weak D call: TRBD2 (6 bases). V dropped 7 bases and J dropped 6 bases, with 11 bases sitting between them. This CDR3 region has 12 residues. In germline, CDR1 is MNHNS, CDR2 SASEGT. The CDR3 DNA sequence: TGTGCCAGCACTCAACGGGGGGATACGCAGTATTTT. It is translated as CASTQRGDTQYF.

As to this clonotype: The germline gene is not matched at one end of the junction; a read error may be the cause. V and J are TRBV4-2 and TRBJ1-6; D might be TRBD1 (5 bases). This CDR3 has 17 residues. Germline CDR1 LGHNA, CDR2 YNFKEQ. The CDR3 DNA sequence: TGTGCCAGCAACCAAGATCGTGCCGGACATGGCATTTCACCCCTCCACTTT. It is translated as CASNQDRAGHGISPLHF.

On this clonotype: A much larger clone differs by one base, so this may be a read error. The V gene is TRBV11-3, the J gene TRBJ2-2; either TRBD1 or TRBD2 may fit D (5 bases each). The CDR3 covers 15 residues. Germline V gene sequence: CDR1 SGHNT, CDR2 YENEEA. CDR3 sequence reads: CASSWLEAGTGELLF. CDR3 sequence (DNA): TGTGCCAGCAGCTGGCTAGAGGCCGGGACCGGGGAGCTGTTATTT.

With respect to this clonotype: The junction departs from the called germline gene at one end, perhaps through a read error. The chain uses TRBV5-1 and TRBJ1-1, with D hard to call. Germline CDR1 reads SGHRS; CDR2 reads YFSETQ. CDR3 length: 14 residues. CDR3 coding DNA: TGCGCCAACAGCTCGGATCGGGTGAGCACTGAAGCTTTCTTT. Protein sequence: CANSSDRVSTEAFF.